A single sample gave rise to the 16 T cell receptor beta chains below, sequenced in a study of blood T cell repertoires in COVID-19. Some clones are missing from TCRdb's copy, which holds only in-frame ones; the method was immunoSEQ multiplex PCR. The repertoire holds approximately 150,000 clones, with roughly 93% as singletons. Sequencing was done on a sample of peripheral blood. Source of these receptors: a woman in her sixties or seventies with COVID-19, enrolled during active disease.

The chain joins TRBV5-8 to TRBJ2-1, with D perhaps TRBD2 (6 bases). V was clipped by 4 bases and J by 0 bases, with 11 bases between them. This CDR3 has 15 amino acids. Germline V gene sequence: CDR1 SGHTS, CDR2 YDEGEE. DNA for the CDR3: TGTGCCAGCAGCGCGGGACCAAGCTCCTACAATGAGCAGTTCTTC. Protein product: CASSAGPSSYNEQFF. Together with reference TRBV5-8 and TRBJ2-1, the CDR3 gives the full variable domain: EAGVTQSPTHLIKTRGQQATLRCSPISGHTSVYWYQQALGLGLQFLLWYDEGEERNRGNFPPRFSGRQFPNYSSELNVNALELEDSALYLCASSAGPSSYNEQFFGPGTRLTVL.

V and J are TRBV7-2 and TRBJ1-1, with D perhaps TRBD1 (6 bases). V was clipped by 5 bases and J by 5 bases, with 12 bases between them. The CDR3 has 13 residues. CDR1 and CDR2 from the germline V gene are SGHTA and FQGNSA. DNA for the CDR3: TGTGCCAGCAGCCACACAGGGTGGACTGAAGCTTTCTTT. It specifies CASSHTGWTEAFF.

The chain recombines TRBV10-3 with TRBJ2-1, with TRBD1 as a possible D gene (6 bases). Germline CDR1 and CDR2: ENHRY and SYGVKD. V was trimmed by 5 bases and J by 4 bases, leaving 9 bases between them. CDR3 size: 13 residues. CDR3 nucleotides: TGTGCCATCAGTAAGGGGGAGTACAATGAGCAGTTCTTC. Protein product: CAISKGEYNEQFF.

V is TRBV4-1 and J is TRBJ2-7; no reliable D call. The CDR3 spans 13 residues. The germline V gene encodes CDR1 MGHRA and CDR2 YSYEKL. Trimming left V 0 bases short and J 9 bases short, with 12 bases between. Here the CDR3 DNA reads TGCGCCAGCAGCCAAGATTACTACTTCGCGCAGTACTTC. Protein sequence: CASSQDYYFAQYF.

The rearrangement joins TRBV27 to TRBJ2-7; 10 nucleotides align to TRBD1. J gave up 4 bases and V 6 bases, and 6 bases lay outside the gene matches. Germline V lookup: CDR1 MNHEY, CDR2 SMNVEV (reference sequence). CDR3 length equals 14 residues. This chain's CDR3 is CASRLTGGWYEQYF. Here the CDR3 DNA reads TGTGCCAGCAGATTGACAGGGGGCTGGTACGAGCAGTACTTC.

This chain links TRBV7-9 with TRBJ1-4; 7 bases match TRBD1. The ends lost 5 bases at V and 3 bases at J; junction bases unmatched: 18. The CDR3 is 19 residues long. In germline, CDR1 is SEHNR, CDR2 FQNEAQ (reference sequence). The CDR3 nucleotides read TGTGCCAGCAGCCCCTTTATGGGACAGCTGGATTATGCTAATGAAAAACTGTTTTTT. Protein: CASSPFMGQLDYANEKLFF.

This chain connects TRBV7-9 to TRBJ1-4; D is uncertain. V was pared by 2 bases and J by 8 bases, with 6 bases between. This CDR3 region has 12 residues. Germline V gene lookup returns CDR1 SEHNR and CDR2 FQNEAQ (reference sequence). The CDR3 DNA follows: TGTGCCAGCAGCTTACTTCCCGAAAAACTGTTTTTT. It specifies CASSLLPEKLFF. The variable domain in full, with the rest retrieved from reference TRBV7-9 and TRBJ1-4, is DTGVSQNPRHKITKRGQNVTFRCDPISEHNRLYWYRQTLGQGPEFLTYFQNEAQLEKSRLLSDRFSAERPKGSFSTLEIQRTEQGDSAMYLCASSLLPEKLFFGSGTQLSVL.

The rearrangement links TRBV5-1 to TRBJ2-1; TRBD2 aligns across 9 bases. The V gene's germline CDR1 is SGHRS and CDR2 YFSETQ. The CDR3 is 16 amino acids. J lost 6 bases, V lost 4 bases, and 11 bases had no gene match. CDR3 in DNA: TGCGCCAGCAGCCGGCAAAGTAGCGGGGGCATCAATGAGCAGTTCTTC. Translation gives CASSRQSSGGINEQFF.

J is TRBJ1-6 and V is TRBV11-2; D ambiguous. CDR3 size: 14 residues. The V end lost 9 bases, the J end lost 0 bases, and 9 bases lay between the germline ends. The germline gives CDR1 SGHAT, CDR2 FQNNGV. CDR3 coding DNA: TGTGCCAGGGGCGGGTGCTCCTATAATTCACCCCTCCACTTT. Amino acid sequence: CARGGCSYNSPLHF.

The V gene is TRBV5-5, the J gene TRBJ1-5; 8 positions match TRBD1. The V and J ends lost 5 bases and 7 bases, in that order; junction bases with no gene match: 11. CDR1 and CDR2 from the germline V gene are SGHKS and YYEKEE (reference sequence). The CDR3 sequence is 15 residues long. The CDR3 reads CASSRTWQGAQPQHF. Written as DNA, the CDR3 is TGTGCCAGCAGTCGTACCTGGCAGGGGGCACAGCCCCAGCATTTT.

J is TRBJ1-2 and V is TRBV19; maybe TRBD1 (5 bases). This CDR3 contains 12 residues. V lost 5 bases to trimming and J lost 6 bases, with 10 bases between them. CDR1 LNHDA and CDR2 SQIVND come from the germline V gene (reference sequence). The CDR3 DNA sequence: TGTGCCAGTAGTCCCGCGGGGGATGGCTACACCTTC. Translation: CASSPAGDGYTF.

This rearrangement joins TRBV6-1 to TRBJ1-3; D gene uncertain. Trimming left V 3 bases short and J 0 bases short, with 15 bases between. The germline V gene has CDR1 MNHNS and CDR2 SASEGT. This CDR3 is built from 17 residues. CDR3 nucleotides: TGTGCCAGCAGTGAGGCGACACGAAGACACTCTGGAAACACCATATATTTT. Protein sequence: CASSEATRRHSGNTIYF.

V usage is TRBV11-2 and J usage is TRBJ1-1; 8 nucleotides align to TRBD1. Germline V gene lookup returns CDR1 SGHAT and CDR2 FQNNGV. J gave up 4 bases and V 6 bases, and 1 base lay outside the gene matches. The CDR3 extends over 12 amino acids. CDR3: CASRTGVTEAFF. CDR3 coding DNA: TGTGCCAGCAGGACAGGGGTCACTGAAGCTTTCTTT. Together with reference TRBV11-2 and TRBJ1-1, the CDR3 gives the full variable domain: EAGVAQSPRYKIIEKRQSVAFWCNPISGHATLYWYQQILGQGPKLLIQFQNNGVVDDSQLPKDRFSAERLKGVDSTLKIQPAKLEDSAVYLCASRTGVTEAFFGQGTRLTVV.

The V gene is TRBV18, the J gene TRBJ1-1; the match to TRBD1 covers 7 bases. Germline V gene data show CDR1 as KGHSH and CDR2 as LQKENI. J lost 5 bases, V lost 1 base, and 13 bases had no gene match. The CDR3 sequence is 17 residues long. CDR3 residues: CASSPLLLGQEGTEAFF. The DNA for the CDR3 is TGTGCCAGCTCACCACTACTCCTAGGACAGGAGGGTACTGAAGCTTTCTTT.

V and J are TRBV18 and TRBJ2-7, with 7 bases aligning to TRBD1. This CDR3 has 12 residues. V gave up 5 bases and J gave up 6 bases; unmatched junction bases: 4. Germline V gene data show CDR1 as KGHSH and CDR2 as LQKENI. Written as DNA, the CDR3 is TGTGCCAGCTCATCCAGACAGGGCGAGCAGTACTTC. This gives the protein CASSSRQGEQYF.

The chain carries TRBV29-1 and TRBJ2-7, with TRBD2 as a possible D gene (6 bases). CDR1 and CDR2 (germline): SQVTM, ANQGSEA. This CDR3 region has 11 residues. Trimming removed 4 bases from V and 3 bases from J, with 7 bases in between. CDR3 bases: TGCAGCGTTGCGGGGGTCTACGAGCAGTACTTC. Protein product: CSVAGVYEQYF.